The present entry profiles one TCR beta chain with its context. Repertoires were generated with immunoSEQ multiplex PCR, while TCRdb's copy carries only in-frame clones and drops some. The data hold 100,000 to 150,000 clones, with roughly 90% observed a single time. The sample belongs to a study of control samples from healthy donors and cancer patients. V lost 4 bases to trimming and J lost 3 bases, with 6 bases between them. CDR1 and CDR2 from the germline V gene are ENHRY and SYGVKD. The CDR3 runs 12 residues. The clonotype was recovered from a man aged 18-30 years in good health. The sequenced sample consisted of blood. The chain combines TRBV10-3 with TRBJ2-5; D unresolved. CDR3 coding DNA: TGTGCCATCAGTGGGACCAAAGAGACCCAGTACTTC. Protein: CAISGTKETQYF.